The T cell receptor (beta chain) under discussion was sequenced for a study of blood T cell repertoires in COVID-19. For the study at large: Donors in the United States, Italy and Spain gave samples during acute or convalescent COVID-19. T cells, B-cell-depleted T cells, or PBMCs supplied cDNA or gDNA.

Seattle's cohort entered during active infection and was followed longitudinally. The V end was cut by 0 bases, the J end by 0 bases, with 8 bases between. This CDR3 has 15 amino acids. Germline CDR1 reads MNHEY; CDR2 reads SMNVEV (reference sequence). Original processing methods: It was from reference gene primer amplification that nucleated cell counts were estimated. The data were produced by immunoSEQ multiplex PCR, yet TCRdb's version contains in-frame clones alone and is incomplete. That table supplies the V and J calls and clone size; D and trimming were determined from the DNA. The sample shows around 300,000 clones, more than 70% of them seen only once.

The sequence came from a woman aged 25 to 39 with COVID-19, enrolled during active disease. V and J are TRBV27 and TRBJ1-1; D call uncertain. Sequenced input: peripheral blood. CDR3 region: CASSLSRNLNTEAFF. CDR3 bases: TGTGCCAGCAGTTTATCGAGGAATCTGAACACTGAAGCTTTCTTT.